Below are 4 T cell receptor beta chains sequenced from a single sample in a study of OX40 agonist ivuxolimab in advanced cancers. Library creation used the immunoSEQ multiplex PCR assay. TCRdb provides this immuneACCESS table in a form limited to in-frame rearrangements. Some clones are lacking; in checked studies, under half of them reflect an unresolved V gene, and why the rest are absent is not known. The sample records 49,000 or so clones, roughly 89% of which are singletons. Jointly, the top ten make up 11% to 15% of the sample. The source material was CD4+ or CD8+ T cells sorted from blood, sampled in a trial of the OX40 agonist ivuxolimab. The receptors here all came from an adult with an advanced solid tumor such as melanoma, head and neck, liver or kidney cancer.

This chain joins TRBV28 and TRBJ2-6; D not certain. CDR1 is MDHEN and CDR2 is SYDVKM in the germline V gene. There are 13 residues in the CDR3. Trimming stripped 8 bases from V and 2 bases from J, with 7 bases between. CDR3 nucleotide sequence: TGTGCCAGCCGACGAACTGGGGCCAACGTCCTGACTTTC. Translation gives CASRRTGANVLTF.

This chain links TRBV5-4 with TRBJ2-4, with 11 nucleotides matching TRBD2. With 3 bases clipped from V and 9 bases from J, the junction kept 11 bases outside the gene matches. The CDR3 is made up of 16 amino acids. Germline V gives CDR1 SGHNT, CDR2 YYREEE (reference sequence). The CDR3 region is CASSSTSGSASFIQYF. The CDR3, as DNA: TGTGCCAGCAGCTCTACTAGCGGGAGTGCTTCGTTCATTCAGTACTTC.

Here the CDR3 DNA reads TGTGCCAGCTCACAGTCGACTACCCCGGGGGATACGCAGTATTTT. Translation: CASSQSTTPGDTQYF. The V and J genes are TRBV18 and TRBJ2-3; a weak D match, TRBD2 (5 bases). Germline V lookup: CDR1 KGHSH, CDR2 LQKENI. CDR3 length: 15 residues. V dropped 4 bases and J dropped 6 bases, with 17 bases sitting between them.

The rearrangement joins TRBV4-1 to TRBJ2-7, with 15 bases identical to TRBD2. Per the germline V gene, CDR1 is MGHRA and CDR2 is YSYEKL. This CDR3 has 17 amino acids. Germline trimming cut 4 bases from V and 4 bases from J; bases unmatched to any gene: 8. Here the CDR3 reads CASSLGTSGRSDYEQYF. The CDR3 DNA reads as TGCGCCAGCAGCCTGGGGACTAGCGGGAGGTCGGATTACGAGCAGTACTTC.